The rows below give T cell receptor beta chains drawn from one sample of a study of Ad26.COV2.S vaccination and SARS-CoV-2 variants. The data were produced by immunoSEQ multiplex PCR, yet TCRdb's version contains in-frame clones alone and is incomplete. The sample consists of fewer than 600,000 clones, 70% to 90% of them appearing once. The material was peripheral blood, obtained in a trial of Ad26.COV2.S vaccine versus placebo. Receptors originate from a person aged 18-65 years who received the Ad26.COV2.S COVID-19 vaccine or a placebo. Each CDR3 is given with its conserved first and last residue. The order of the fields is clone size, V gene, D gene, J gene, CDR3 protein, CDR3 DNA. The D gene is left open where the match is weak. Clone size is stated in some rows and not others, as once, few, many or a class when expanded.

abundance: .
v_gene: TRBV7-9
d_gene: TRBD1
j_gene: TRBJ1-3
CDR3aa: CASSYDRGLLGNTIYF
CDR3nt: TGTGCCAGCAGCTACGACAGGGGGCTACTTGGAAACACCATATATTTT

abundance: .
v_gene: TRBV19
d_gene: .
j_gene: TRBJ1-1
CDR3aa: CASSIGPLNTEAFF
CDR3nt: TGTGCCAGTAGTATAGGTCCCTTGAACACTGAAGCTTTCTTT

abundance: .
v_gene: TRBV3-1/TRBV3-2
d_gene: TRBD1
j_gene: TRBJ2-7
CDR3aa: CASSQAGQVASYEQYF
CDR3nt: TGTGCCAGCAGCCAAGCGGGACAGGTGGCATCCTACGAGCAGTACTTC

abundance: .
v_gene: TRBV6-5
d_gene: TRBD1
j_gene: TRBJ2-7
CDR3aa: CASSLTGEKSYEQYF
CDR3nt: TGTGCCAGCAGCTTAACAGGGGAGAAGTCCTACGAGCAGTACTTC

abundance: .
v_gene: TRBV12-3/TRBV12-4
d_gene: .
j_gene: TRBJ1-1
CDR3aa: CATGGGAGAFF
CDR3nt: TGTGCCACCGGGGGAGGGGCGGGGGCTTTCTTT

abundance: .
v_gene: TRBV5-6
d_gene: .
j_gene: TRBJ2-5
CDR3aa: CASSMIGHTEETQYF
CDR3nt: TGTGCCAGCAGCATGATCGGGCACACCGAGGAGACCCAGTACTTC

abundance: few
v_gene: TRBV7-9
d_gene: .
j_gene: TRBJ1-5
CDR3aa: CASSRGTTQHF
CDR3nt: TGTGCCAGCAGCCGAGGGACAACCCAGCATTTT

abundance: .
v_gene: TRBV27
d_gene: .
j_gene: TRBJ2-3
CDR3aa: CASTSVAAGSDTQYF
CDR3nt: TGTGCCAGCACCTCGGTTGCGGCGGGGAGCGATACGCAGTATTTT

abundance: .
v_gene: TRBV4-1
d_gene: .
j_gene: TRBJ2-7
CDR3aa: CASSHNRNYEQYF
CDR3nt: TGCGCCAGCAGCCATAACAGAAACTACGAGCAGTACTTC

abundance: .
v_gene: TRBV5-1
d_gene: TRBD1
j_gene: TRBJ1-1
CDR3aa: CASSLPGQGAREAEAFF
CDR3nt: TGCGCCAGCAGCTTACCGGGACAGGGGGCCAGGGAGGCTGAAGCTTTCTTT

abundance: .
v_gene: TRBV6-5
d_gene: .
j_gene: TRBJ2-2
CDR3aa: CASSREGFTGELFF
CDR3nt: TGTGCCAGCAGTCGAGAGGGATTCACCGGGGAGCTGTTTTTT

abundance: .
v_gene: TRBV7-8
d_gene: .
j_gene: TRBJ1-5
CDR3aa: CASSLFSYSNQPQHF
CDR3nt: TGTGCCAGCAGCTTGTTCAGTTATAGCAATCAGCCCCAGCATTTT

abundance: once
v_gene: TRBV18
d_gene: .
j_gene: TRBJ2-7
CDR3aa: CASSPLAGDEQYF
CDR3nt: TGTGCCAGCTCACCCCTTGCAGGGGACGAGCAGTACTTC

abundance: .
v_gene: TRBV15
d_gene: .
j_gene: TRBJ1-6
CDR3aa: CATSSSGYSPLHF
CDR3nt: TGTGCCACCAGCAGTTCTGGCTATTCACCCCTCCACTTT

abundance: .
v_gene: TRBV7-3
d_gene: .
j_gene: TRBJ2-2
CDR3aa: CASSYNTGELFF
CDR3nt: TGTGCCAGCAGCTACAACACCGGGGAGCTGTTTTTT

abundance: once
v_gene: TRBV5-1
d_gene: .
j_gene: TRBJ2-1
CDR3aa: CASYKRARDRNEQFF
CDR3nt: TGCGCCAGTTACAAGCGGGCTAGAGATAGGAATGAGCAGTTCTTC

abundance: .
v_gene: TRBV15
d_gene: .
j_gene: TRBJ2-1
CDR3aa: CATSRGPLNEQFF
CDR3nt: TGTGCCACCAGCAGAGGGCCCCTCAATGAGCAGTTCTTC

abundance: once
v_gene: TRBV27
d_gene: TRBD1
j_gene: TRBJ1-1
CDR3aa: CASSPPDRAAFF
CDR3nt: TGTGCCAGCAGTCCGCCCGACAGGGCGGCTTTCTTT

abundance: .
v_gene: TRBV5-1
d_gene: TRBD1
j_gene: TRBJ1-2
CDR3aa: CASSSSTGGGYGYTF
CDR3nt: TGCGCCAGCAGCTCGTCGACAGGGGGAGGATATGGCTACACCTTC

abundance: .
v_gene: TRBV9
d_gene: .
j_gene: TRBJ1-1
CDR3aa: CASSVASGGNTEAFF
CDR3nt: TGTGCCAGCAGCGTAGCAAGCGGGGGGAACACTGAAGCTTTCTTT

abundance: .
v_gene: TRBV19
d_gene: TRBD1
j_gene: TRBJ1-5
CDR3aa: CASSPRQGSRGQPQHF
CDR3nt: TGTGCCAGTAGTCCCCGACAGGGGTCGAGGGGTCAGCCCCAGCATTTT

abundance: .
v_gene: TRBV7-8
d_gene: .
j_gene: TRBJ2-1
CDR3aa: CASSLWRALLDEQFF
CDR3nt: TGTGCCAGCAGCTTATGGAGGGCCCTTCTGGATGAGCAGTTCTTC

abundance: .
v_gene: TRBV2
d_gene: TRBD1
j_gene: TRBJ1-4
CDR3aa: CASSVDRGSEKLFF
CDR3nt: TGTGCCAGCAGTGTTGACAGGGGAAGTGAAAAACTGTTTTTT